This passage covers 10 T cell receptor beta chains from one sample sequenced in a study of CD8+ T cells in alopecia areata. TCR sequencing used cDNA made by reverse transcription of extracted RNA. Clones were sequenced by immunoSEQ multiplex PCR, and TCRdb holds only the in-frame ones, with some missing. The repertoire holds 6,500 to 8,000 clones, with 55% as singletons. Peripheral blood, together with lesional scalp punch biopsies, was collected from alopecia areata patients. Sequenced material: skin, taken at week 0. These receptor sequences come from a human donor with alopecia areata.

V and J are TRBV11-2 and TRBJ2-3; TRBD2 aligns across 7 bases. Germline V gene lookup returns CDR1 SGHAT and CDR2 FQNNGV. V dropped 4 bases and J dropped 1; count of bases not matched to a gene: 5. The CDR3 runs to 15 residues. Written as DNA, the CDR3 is TGTGCCAGCAGCTGGGGGGGGGTTCGCACAGATACGCAGTATTTT. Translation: CASSWGGVRTDTQYF.

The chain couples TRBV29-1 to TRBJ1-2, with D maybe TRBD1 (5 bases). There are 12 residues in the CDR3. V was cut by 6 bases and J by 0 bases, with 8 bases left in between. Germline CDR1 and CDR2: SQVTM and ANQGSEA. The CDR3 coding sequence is TGCAGCGTCAAGACAGCTAACTATGGCTACACCTTC. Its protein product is CSVKTANYGYTF.

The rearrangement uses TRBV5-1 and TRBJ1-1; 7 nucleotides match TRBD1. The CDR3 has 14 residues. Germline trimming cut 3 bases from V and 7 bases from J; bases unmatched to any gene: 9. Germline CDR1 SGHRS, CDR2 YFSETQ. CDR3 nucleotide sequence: TGCGCCAGCAGCTCCACCACAGGGGCAGGTGAAGCTTTCTTT. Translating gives CASSSTTGAGEAFF.

CDR3 in DNA: TGTGCCAGCAGCTTAGCCAGCGGGCTTGATACGCAGTATTTT. This codes for CASSLASGLDTQYF. The rearrangement links TRBV7-5 to TRBJ2-3; no DNA check was done on the table's D call, TRBD2. TRBV7-5 has pseudogene status. CDR3 size: 14 residues.

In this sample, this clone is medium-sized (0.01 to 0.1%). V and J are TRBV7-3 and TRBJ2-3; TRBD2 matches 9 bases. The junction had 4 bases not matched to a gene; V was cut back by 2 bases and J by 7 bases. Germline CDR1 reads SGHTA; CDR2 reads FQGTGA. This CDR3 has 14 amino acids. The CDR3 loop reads CASSLSSGVYTQYF. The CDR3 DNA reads TGTGCCAGCAGCTTATCTAGCGGGGTATATACGCAGTATTTT.

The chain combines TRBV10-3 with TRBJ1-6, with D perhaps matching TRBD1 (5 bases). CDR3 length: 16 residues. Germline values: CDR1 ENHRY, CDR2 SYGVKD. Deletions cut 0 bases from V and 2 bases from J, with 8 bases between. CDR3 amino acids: CAISESAGAYNSPLHF. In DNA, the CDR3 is TGTGCCATCAGTGAGTCCGCGGGGGCCTATAATTCACCCCTCCACTTT.

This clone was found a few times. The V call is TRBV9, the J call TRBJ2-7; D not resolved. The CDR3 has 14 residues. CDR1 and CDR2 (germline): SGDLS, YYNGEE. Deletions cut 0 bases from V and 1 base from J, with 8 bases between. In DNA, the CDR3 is TGTGCCAGCAGCGTAGGCGACTTATCCTACGAGCAGTACTTC. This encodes CASSVGDLSYEQYF.

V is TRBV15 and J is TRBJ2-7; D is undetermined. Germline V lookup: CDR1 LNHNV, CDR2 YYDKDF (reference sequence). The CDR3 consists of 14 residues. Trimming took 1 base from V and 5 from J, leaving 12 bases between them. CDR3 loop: CATSRGPGADEQYF. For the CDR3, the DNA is TGTGCCACCAGCAGAGGTCCTGGCGCCGACGAGCAGTACTTC. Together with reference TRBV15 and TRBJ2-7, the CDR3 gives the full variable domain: DAMVIQNPRYQVTQFGKPVTLSCSQTLNHNVMYWYQQKSSQAPKLLFHYYDKDFNNEADTPDNFQSRRPNTSFCFLDIRSPGLGDTAMYLCATSRGPGADEQYFGPGTRLTVT.

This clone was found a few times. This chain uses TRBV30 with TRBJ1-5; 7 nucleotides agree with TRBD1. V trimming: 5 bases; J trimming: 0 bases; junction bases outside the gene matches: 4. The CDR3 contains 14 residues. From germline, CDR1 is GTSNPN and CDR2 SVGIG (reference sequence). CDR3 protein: CAWAGTDSNQPQHF. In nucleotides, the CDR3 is TGTGCCTGGGCGGGGACAGATAGCAATCAGCCCCAGCATTTT.

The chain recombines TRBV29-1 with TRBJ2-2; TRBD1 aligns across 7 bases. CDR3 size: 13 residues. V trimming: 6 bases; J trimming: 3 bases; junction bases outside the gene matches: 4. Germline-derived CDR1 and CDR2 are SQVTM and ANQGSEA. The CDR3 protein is CSVSTGDTGELFF. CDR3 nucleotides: TGCAGCGTCAGTACAGGGGACACCGGGGAGCTGTTTTTT.